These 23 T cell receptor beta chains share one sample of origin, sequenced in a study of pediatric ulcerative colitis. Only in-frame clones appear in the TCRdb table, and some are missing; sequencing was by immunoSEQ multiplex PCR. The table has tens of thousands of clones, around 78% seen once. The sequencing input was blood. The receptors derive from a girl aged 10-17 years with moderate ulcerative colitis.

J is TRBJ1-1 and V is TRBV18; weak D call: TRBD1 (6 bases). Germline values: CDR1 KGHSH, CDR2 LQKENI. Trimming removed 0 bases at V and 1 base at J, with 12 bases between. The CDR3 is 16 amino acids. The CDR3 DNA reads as TGTGCCAGCTCACCACCGAGGGGGAGTGGGAACACTGAAGCTTTCTTT. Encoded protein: CASSPPRGSGNTEAFF.

The chain's CDR3 is CASSMDRVLYGYTF. Here the CDR3 DNA reads TGTGCCAGTAGTATGGACAGGGTACTTTATGGCTACACCTTC. J is TRBJ1-2 and V is TRBV19; 8 bases agree with TRBD1. Germline V gene lookup returns CDR1 LNHDA and CDR2 SQIVND (reference sequence). V trimming: 3 bases; J trimming: 5 bases; junction bases outside the gene matches: 5. The CDR3 totals 14 residues.

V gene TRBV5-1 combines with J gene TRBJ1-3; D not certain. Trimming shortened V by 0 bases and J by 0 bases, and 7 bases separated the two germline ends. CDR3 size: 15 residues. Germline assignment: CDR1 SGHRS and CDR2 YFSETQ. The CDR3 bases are TGCGCCAGCAGCTTGGTGGGTGACTCTGGAAACACCATATATTTT. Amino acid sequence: CASSLVGDSGNTIYF.

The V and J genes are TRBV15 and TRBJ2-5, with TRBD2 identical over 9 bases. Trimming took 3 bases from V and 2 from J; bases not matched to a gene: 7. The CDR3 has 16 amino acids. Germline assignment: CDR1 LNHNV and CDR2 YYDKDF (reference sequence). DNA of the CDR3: TGTGCCACCAGCAGGGGGCTAGCGGGGCAACAAGAGACCCAGTACTTC. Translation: CATSRGLAGQQETQYF.

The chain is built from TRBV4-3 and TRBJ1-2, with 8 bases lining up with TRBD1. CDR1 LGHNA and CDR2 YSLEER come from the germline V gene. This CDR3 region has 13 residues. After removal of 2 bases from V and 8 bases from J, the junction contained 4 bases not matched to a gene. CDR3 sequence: CASSQTGGDGYTF. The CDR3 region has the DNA TGCGCCAGCAGCCAAACAGGGGGTGACGGCTACACCTTC.

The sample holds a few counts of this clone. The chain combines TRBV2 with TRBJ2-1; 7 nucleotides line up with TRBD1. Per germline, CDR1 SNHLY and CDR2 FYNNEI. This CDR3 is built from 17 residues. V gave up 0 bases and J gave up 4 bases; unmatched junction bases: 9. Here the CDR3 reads CASSEAITGQTYNEQFF. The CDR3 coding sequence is TGTGCCAGCAGTGAAGCTATTACGGGACAGACATACAATGAGCAGTTCTTC.

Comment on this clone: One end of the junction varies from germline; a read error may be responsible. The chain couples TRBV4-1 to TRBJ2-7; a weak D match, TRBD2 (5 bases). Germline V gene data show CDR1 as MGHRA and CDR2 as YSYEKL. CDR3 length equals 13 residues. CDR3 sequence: CASSHRLDYEQCF. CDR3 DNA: TGCGCCAGCAGCCACAGATTAGACTACGAGCAGTGCTTC.

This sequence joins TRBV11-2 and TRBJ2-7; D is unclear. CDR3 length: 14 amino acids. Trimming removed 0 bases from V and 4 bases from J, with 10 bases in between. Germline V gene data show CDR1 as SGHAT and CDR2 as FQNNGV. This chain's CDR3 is CASSLDSPQYEQYF. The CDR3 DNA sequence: TGTGCCAGCAGCTTAGATTCCCCCCAATACGAGCAGTACTTC.

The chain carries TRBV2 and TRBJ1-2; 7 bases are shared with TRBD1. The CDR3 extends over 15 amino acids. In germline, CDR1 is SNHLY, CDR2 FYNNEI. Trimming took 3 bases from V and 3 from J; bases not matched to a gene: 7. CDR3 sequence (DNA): TGTGCCAGCAGTGAGGTCCCCACAGGGGACTATGGCTACACCTTC. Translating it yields CASSEVPTGDYGYTF.

CDR3 sequence reads: CATSREPKSNEQFF. The CDR3 nucleotides are TGTGCCACCAGCAGAGAGCCCAAGAGTAATGAGCAGTTCTTC. V is TRBV15 and J is TRBJ2-1; the D is unclear. CDR3 size: 14 residues. The germline CDR1 and CDR2 sequences are LNHNV and YYDKDF (reference sequence). The germline V and J ends were trimmed by 0 bases and 7 bases, with 10 bases remaining between them.

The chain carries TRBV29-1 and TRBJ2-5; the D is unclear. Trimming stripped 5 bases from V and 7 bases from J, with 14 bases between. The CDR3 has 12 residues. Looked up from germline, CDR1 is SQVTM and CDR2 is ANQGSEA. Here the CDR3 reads CSVLPPSATQYF. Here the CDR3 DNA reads TGCAGCGTTCTGCCCCCGTCAGCGACCCAGTACTTC.

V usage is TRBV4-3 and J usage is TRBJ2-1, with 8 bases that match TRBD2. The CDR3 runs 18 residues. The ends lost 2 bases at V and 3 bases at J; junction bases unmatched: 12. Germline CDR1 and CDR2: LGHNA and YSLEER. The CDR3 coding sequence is TGCGCCAGCAGCCAAATTTTAATCTCGGCGGGGGGCTACAATGAGCAGTTCTTC. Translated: CASSQILISAGGYNEQFF.

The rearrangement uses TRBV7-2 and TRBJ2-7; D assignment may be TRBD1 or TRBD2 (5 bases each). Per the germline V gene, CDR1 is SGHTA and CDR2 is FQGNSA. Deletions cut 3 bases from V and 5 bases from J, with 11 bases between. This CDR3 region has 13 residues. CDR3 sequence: CASSFGAGNEQYF. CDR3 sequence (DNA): TGTGCCAGCAGCTTCGGGGCGGGCAACGAGCAGTACTTC. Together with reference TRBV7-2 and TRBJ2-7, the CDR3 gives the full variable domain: GAGVSQSPSNKVTEKGKDVELRCDPISGHTALYWYRQSLGQGLEFLIYFQGNSAPDKSGLPSDRFSAERTGGSVSTLTIQRTQQEDSAVYLCASSFGAGNEQYFGPGTRLTVT.

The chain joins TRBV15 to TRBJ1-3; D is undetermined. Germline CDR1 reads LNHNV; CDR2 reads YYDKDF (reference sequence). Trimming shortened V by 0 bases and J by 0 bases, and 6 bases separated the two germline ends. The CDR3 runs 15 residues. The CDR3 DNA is TGTGCCACCAGCAGAGATATATCCTCTGGAAACACCATATATTTT. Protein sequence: CATSRDISSGNTIYF.

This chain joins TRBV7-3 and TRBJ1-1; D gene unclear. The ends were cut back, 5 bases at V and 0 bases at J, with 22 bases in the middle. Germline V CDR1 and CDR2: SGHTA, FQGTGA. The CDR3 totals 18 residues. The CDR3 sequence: CASSPQGSVVKMNTEAFF. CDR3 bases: TGTGCCAGCAGCCCCCAAGGGTCCGTGGTGAAGATGAACACTGAAGCTTTCTTT.

This CDR3 reads CAWPFDGHSYEQYF. The CDR3 region has the DNA TGTGCCTGGCCTTTCGACGGACACTCCTACGAGCAGTACTTC. The chain has TRBV30 and TRBJ2-7, with D perhaps matching TRBD1 (5 bases). This CDR3 spans 14 amino acids. V was shortened by 5 bases and J by 0 bases, with 14 bases between the two germline ends. Germline CDR1 and CDR2: GTSNPN and SVGIG (reference sequence).

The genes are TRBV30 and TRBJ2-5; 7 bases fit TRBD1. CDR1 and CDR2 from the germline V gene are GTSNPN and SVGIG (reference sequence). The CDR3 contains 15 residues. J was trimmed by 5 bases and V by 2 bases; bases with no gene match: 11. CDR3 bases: TGTGCCTGGAGTCCTAGATCGACAGGGCCGGAGACCCAGTACTTC. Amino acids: CAWSPRSTGPETQYF.

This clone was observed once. The CDR3 protein is CASSSIGTGGSNSPLHF. CDR3 DNA: TGTGCCAGCAGCTCAATCGGGACAGGGGGATCGAATTCACCCCTCCACTTT. This rearrangement joins TRBV7-2 to TRBJ1-6; 11 bases match TRBD1. Per the germline V gene, CDR1 is SGHTA and CDR2 is FQGNSA. With V trimmed by 4 bases and J by 7 bases, 9 bases remained unmatched. The CDR3 loop spans 17 amino acids.

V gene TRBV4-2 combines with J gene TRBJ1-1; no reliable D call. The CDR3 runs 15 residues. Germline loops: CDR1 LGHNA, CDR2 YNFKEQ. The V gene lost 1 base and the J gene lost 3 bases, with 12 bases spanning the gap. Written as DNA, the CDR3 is TGTGCCAGCAGCCAAGGGGGTTGGCAGGACACTGAAGCTTTCTTT. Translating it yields CASSQGGWQDTEAFF.

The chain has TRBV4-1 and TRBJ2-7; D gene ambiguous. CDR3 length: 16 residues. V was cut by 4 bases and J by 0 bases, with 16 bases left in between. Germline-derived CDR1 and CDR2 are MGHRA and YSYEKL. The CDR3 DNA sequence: TGCGCCAGCAGCCGAACCAACGGGCCGGACTCCTACGAGCAGTACTTC. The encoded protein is CASSRTNGPDSYEQYF.

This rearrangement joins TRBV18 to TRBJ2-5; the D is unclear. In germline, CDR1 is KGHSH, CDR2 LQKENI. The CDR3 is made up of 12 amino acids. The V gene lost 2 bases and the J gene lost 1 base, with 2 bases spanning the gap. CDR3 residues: CASSPAQETQYF. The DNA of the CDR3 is TGTGCCAGCTCACCAGCCCAAGAGACCCAGTACTTC.

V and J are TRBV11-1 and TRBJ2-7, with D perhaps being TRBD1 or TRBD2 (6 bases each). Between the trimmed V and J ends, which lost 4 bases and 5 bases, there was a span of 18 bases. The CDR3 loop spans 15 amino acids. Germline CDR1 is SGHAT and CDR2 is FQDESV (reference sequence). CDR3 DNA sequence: TGTGCCAGCAGCTGGGGGGCCGCCCTGGGGAACGAGCAGTACTTC. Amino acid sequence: CASSWGAALGNEQYF.

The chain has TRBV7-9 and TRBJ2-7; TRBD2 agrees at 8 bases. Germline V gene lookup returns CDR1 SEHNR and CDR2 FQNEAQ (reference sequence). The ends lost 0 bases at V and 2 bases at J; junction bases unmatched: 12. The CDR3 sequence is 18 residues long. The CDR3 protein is CASSLAPVVAGSTYEQYF. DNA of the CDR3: TGTGCCAGCAGCTTAGCCCCTGTGGTAGCGGGATCAACCTACGAGCAGTACTTC.